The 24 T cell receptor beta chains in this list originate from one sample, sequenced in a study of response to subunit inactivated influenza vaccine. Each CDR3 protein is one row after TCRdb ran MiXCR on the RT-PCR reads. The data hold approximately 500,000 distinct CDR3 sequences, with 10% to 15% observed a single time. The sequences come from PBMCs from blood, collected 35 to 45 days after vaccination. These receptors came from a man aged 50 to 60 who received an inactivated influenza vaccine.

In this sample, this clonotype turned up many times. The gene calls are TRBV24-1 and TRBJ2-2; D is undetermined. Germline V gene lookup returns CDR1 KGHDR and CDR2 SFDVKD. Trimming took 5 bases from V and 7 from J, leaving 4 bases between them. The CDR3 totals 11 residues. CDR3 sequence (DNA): TGTGCCACCAGTGTCGGCGGGGAGCTGTTTTTT. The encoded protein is CATSVGGELFF.

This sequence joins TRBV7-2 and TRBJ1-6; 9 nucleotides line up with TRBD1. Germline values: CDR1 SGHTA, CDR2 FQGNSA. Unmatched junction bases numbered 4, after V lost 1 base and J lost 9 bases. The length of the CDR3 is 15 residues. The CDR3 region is CASSLVGQGTSPLHF. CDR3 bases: TGTGCCAGCAGCTTAGTGGGACAGGGTACTTCACCCCTCCACTTT.

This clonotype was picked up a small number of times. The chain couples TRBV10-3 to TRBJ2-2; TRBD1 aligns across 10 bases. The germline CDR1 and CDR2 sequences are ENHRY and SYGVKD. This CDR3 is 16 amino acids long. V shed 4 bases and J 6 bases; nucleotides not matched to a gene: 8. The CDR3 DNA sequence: TGTGCCATCAGTGTCTATTTGGGACAGGGGTCCGGGGAGCTGTTTTTT. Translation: CAISVYLGQGSGELFF.

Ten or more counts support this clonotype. In DNA, the CDR3 is TGTGCCAGCTCACCAGTGGTGGGACAGGGCACACGCGGCTACACCTTC. Translated: CASSPVVGQGTRGYTF. V gene TRBV18 combines with J gene TRBJ1-2, with 9 bases aligning to TRBD1. V gave up 2 bases and J gave up 8 bases; unmatched junction bases: 12. The CDR3 contains 16 residues. CDR1 KGHSH and CDR2 LQKENI come from the germline V gene.

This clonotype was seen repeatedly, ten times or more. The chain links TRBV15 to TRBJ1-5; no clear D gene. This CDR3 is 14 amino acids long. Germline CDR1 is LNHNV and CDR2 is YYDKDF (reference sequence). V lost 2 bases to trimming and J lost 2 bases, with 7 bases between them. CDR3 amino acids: CATSRQLGNQPQHF. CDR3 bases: TGTGCCACCAGCAGACAGTTAGGCAATCAGCCCCAGCATTTT.

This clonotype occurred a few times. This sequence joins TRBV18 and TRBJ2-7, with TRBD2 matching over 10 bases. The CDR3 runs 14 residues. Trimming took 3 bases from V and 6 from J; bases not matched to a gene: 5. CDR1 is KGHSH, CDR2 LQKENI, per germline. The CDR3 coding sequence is TGTGCCAGCTCACCTTTAGCGGGAGGCTCCGAGCAGTACTTC. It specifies CASSPLAGGSEQYF.

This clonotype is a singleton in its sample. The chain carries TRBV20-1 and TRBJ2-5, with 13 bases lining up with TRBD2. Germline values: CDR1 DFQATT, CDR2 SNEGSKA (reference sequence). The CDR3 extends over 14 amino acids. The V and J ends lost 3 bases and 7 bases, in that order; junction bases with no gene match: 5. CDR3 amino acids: CSASPTSGGVTQYF. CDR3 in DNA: TGCAGTGCTAGTCCAACTAGCGGGGGGGTGACCCAGTACTTC.

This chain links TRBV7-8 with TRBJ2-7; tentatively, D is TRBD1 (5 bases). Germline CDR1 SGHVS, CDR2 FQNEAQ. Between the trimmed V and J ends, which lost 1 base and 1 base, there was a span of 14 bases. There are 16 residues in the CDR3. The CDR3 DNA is TGTGCCAGCAGCTTAGGTCAGGGCCCTTTTTCCTACGAGCAGTACTTC. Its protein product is CASSLGQGPFSYEQYF.

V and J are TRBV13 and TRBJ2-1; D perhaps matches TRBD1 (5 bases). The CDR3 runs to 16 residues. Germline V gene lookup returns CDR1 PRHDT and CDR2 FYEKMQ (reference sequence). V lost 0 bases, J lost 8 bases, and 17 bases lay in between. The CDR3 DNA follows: TGTGCCAGCAGCTTAGGCCACTACAGGACGCTAGATGAGCAGTTCTTC. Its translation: CASSLGHYRTLDEQFF.

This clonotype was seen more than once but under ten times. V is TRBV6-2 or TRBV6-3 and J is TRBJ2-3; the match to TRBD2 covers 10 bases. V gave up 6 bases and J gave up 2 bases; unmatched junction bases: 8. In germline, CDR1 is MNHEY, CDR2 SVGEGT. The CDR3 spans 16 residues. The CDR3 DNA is TGTGCCAGCAGCAAGACTAGCGGGCGGACCACAGATACGCAGTATTTT. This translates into CASSKTSGRTTDTQYF.

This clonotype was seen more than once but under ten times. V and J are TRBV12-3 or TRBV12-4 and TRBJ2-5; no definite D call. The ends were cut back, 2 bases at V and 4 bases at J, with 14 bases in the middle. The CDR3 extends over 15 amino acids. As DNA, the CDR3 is TGTGCCAGCAGTTTAAACCGGGCTAGTGGAGAGACCCAGTACTTC. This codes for CASSLNRASGETQYF.

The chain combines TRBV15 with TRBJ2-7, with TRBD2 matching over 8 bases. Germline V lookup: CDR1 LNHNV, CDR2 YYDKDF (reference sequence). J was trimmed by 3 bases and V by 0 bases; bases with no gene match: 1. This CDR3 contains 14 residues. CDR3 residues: CATSRELADYEQYF. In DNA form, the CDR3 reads TGTGCCACCAGCAGAGAACTAGCGGACTACGAGCAGTACTTC.

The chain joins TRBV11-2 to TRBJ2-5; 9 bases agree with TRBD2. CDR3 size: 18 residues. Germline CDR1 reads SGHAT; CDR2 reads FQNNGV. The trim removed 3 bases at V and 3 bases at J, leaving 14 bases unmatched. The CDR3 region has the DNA TGTGCCAGCAGCTTTTCAGCCTTGGCGGGGGGGAAAAAAGAGACCCAGTACTTC. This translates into CASSFSALAGGKKETQYF. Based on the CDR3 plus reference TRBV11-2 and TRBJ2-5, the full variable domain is EAGVAQSPRYKIIEKRQSVAFWCNPISGHATLYWYQQILGQGPKLLIQFQNNGVVDDSQLPKDRFSAERLKGVDSTLKIQPAKLEDSAVYLCASSFSALAGGKKETQYFGPGTRLLVL.

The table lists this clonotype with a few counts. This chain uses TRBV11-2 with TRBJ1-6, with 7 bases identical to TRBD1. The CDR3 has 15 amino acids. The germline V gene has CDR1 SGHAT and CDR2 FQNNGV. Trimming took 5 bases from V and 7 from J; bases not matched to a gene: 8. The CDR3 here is CASSPRGDSNSPLHF. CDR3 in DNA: TGTGCCAGCAGCCCCCGCGGGGACAGCAATTCACCCCTCCACTTT.

This CDR3 is CATSEVGGASNEQFF. The CDR3 DNA is TGTGCCACCAGTGAGGTGGGAGGGGCTTCCAATGAGCAGTTCTTC. The J gene is TRBJ2-1, the V gene TRBV24-1; the match to TRBD2 covers 7 bases. Germline V gene sequence: CDR1 KGHDR, CDR2 SFDVKD. The V gene end was trimmed by 4 bases and the J gene end by 6 bases; junction bases not matched to a gene: 8. The CDR3 is made up of 15 amino acids.

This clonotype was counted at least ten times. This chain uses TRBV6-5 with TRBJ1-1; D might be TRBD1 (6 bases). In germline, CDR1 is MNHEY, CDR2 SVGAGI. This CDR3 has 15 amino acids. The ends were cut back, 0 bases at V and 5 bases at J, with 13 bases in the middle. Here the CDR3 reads CASSYSLGGRTEAFF. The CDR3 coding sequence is TGTGCCAGCAGTTACTCGTTGGGGGGCAGGACTGAAGCTTTCTTT.

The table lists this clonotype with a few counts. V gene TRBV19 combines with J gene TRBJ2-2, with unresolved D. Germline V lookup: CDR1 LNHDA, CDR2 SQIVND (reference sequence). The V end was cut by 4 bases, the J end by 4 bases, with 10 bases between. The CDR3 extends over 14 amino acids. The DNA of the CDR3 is TGTGCCAGTAGTAAGGGCCCTGCCACCGGGGAGCTGTTTTTT. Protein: CASSKGPATGELFF. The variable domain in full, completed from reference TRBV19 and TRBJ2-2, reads DGGITQSPKYLFRKEGQNVTLSCEQNLNHDAMYWYRQDPGQGLRLIYYSQIVNDFQKGDIAEGYSVSREKKESFPLTVTSAQKNPTAFYLCASSKGPATGELFFGEGSRLTVL.

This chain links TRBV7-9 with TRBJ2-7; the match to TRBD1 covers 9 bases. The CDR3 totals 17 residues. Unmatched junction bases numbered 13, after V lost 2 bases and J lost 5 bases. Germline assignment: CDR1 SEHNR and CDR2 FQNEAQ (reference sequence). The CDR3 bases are TGTGCCAGCAGCTTATTCCTCGTTCGGGACAGGGTCCACGAGCAGTACTTC. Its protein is CASSLFLVRDRVHEQYF.

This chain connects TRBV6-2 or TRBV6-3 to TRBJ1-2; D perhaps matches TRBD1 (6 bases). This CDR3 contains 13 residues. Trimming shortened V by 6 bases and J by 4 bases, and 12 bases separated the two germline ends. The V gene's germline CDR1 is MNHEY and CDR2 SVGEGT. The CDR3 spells CASRRDTSYGYTF. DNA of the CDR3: TGTGCCAGCAGGAGGGACACTTCCTATGGCTACACCTTC.

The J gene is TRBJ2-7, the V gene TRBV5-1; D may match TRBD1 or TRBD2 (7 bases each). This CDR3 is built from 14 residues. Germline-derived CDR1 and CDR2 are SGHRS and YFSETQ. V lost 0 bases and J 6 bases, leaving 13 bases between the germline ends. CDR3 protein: CASSLGQGGREQYF. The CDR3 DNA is TGCGCCAGCAGCTTGGGACAGGGAGGGCGCGAGCAGTACTTC.

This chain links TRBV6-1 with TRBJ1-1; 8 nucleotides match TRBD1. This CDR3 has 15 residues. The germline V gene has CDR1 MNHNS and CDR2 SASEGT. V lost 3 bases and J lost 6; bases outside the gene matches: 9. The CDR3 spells CASSDNQLQGAEAFF. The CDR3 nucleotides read TGTGCCAGCAGTGACAACCAGCTACAGGGGGCTGAAGCTTTCTTT.

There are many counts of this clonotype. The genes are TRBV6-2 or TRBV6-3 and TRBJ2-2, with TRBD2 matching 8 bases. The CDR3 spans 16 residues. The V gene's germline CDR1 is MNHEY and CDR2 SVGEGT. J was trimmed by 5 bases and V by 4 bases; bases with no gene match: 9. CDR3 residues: CASSSSAGALTGELFF. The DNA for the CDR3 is TGTGCCAGCAGTTCATCAGCGGGAGCCCTAACCGGGGAGCTGTTTTTT.

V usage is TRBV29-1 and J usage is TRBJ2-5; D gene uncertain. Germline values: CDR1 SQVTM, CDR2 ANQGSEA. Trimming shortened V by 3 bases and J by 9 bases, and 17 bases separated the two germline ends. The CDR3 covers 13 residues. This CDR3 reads CSVDPGAAEAQYF. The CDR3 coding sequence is TGCAGCGTTGATCCCGGCGCCGCCGAGGCCCAGTACTTC.

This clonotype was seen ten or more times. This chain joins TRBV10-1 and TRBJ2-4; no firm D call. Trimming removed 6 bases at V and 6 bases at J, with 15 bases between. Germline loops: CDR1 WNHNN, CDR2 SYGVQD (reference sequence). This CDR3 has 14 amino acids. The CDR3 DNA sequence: TGCGCCAGCAGCCCCGAGACGGTGGGAAACATTCAGTACTTC. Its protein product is CASSPETVGNIQYF.